This T cell receptor beta chain appears in the sequencing data of a study of early T cells in non-severe SARS-CoV-2 infection. The V and J ends lost 8 bases and 1 base, in that order; junction bases with no gene match: 12. The V gene's germline CDR1 is SGHRS and CDR2 YFSETQ. There are 16 residues in the CDR3. MiXCR, run by TCRdb on the 5' RACE reads, gives a single entry per CDR3 protein. This repertoire shows more than 40,000 distinct CDR3 sequences, about 7% found once; its top ten account for just over 8%. This clonotype appeared many times. This TCR derives from an adult who was a healthcare worker with PCR-confirmed SARS-CoV-2 infection or an uninfected control (not recorded which). The sample was whole blood. The chain has TRBV5-1 and TRBJ1-1, with 9 bases aligning to TRBD1. The CDR3 sequence is CASILTGGNSNTEAFF. The CDR3 DNA reads TGCGCCAGTATTCTCACAGGGGGCAATTCGAACACTGAAGCTTTCTTT.